Following are 13 T cell receptor beta chains from one sample sequenced in a study of cytotoxic CD8 clonotypes in ibrutinib-treated CLL. Repertoires were generated with immunoSEQ multiplex PCR, while TCRdb's copy carries only in-frame clones and drops some. Among around 300,000 clones listed, around four fifths were seen once. This sample comprised PBMCs, obtained before ibrutinib treatment. The receptors here all came from a human donor with chronic lymphocytic leukemia.

The V gene is TRBV5-1, the J gene TRBJ1-3; D is unresolved. The CDR3 length is 15 residues. Germline CDR1 reads SGHRS; CDR2 reads YFSETQ. The V and J ends lost 2 bases and 2 bases respectively, with 11 bases between them. The CDR3 DNA sequence: TGCGCCAGCAGCTTCGACGGTAGGACTGGAAACACCATATATTTT. It yields the protein CASSFDGRTGNTIYF.

This chain uses TRBV27 with TRBJ2-3; 7 positions agree with TRBD1. This CDR3 is built from 16 residues. The germline CDR1 and CDR2 sequences are MNHEY and SMNVEV (reference sequence). The ends lost 3 bases at V and 5 bases at J; junction bases unmatched: 11. CDR3 nucleotides: TGTGCCAGCAGTTTTTCCCTGGGCAGGGGGAAAGATACGCAGTATTTT. Translating it yields CASSFSLGRGKDTQYF.

The V and J genes are TRBV4-2 and TRBJ2-2; 9 positions agree with TRBD1. The CDR3 covers 16 residues. Germline V lookup: CDR1 LGHNA, CDR2 YNFKEQ. V lost 1 base to trimming and J lost 3 bases; unmatched junction nucleotides: 3. The CDR3 protein is CASSQGDRDYTGELFF. As DNA, the CDR3 is TGTGCCAGCAGCCAAGGGGACAGGGACTACACCGGGGAGCTGTTTTTT.

This chain connects TRBV4-1 to TRBJ2-7, with D possibly matching TRBD1 (6 bases). The ends were cut back, 0 bases at V and 3 bases at J, with 21 bases in the middle. This CDR3 spans 18 amino acids. Germline V CDR1 and CDR2: MGHRA, YSYEKL. The CDR3 DNA sequence: TGCGCCAGCAGCCAAGATTGGGGGCAGGGTCTCCCTTACTACGAGCAGTACTTC. This gives the protein CASSQDWGQGLPYYEQYF.

This chain joins TRBV27 and TRBJ2-7; 14 bases align to TRBD2. Germline V gives CDR1 MNHEY, CDR2 SMNVEV (reference sequence). This CDR3 region has 15 residues. Germline trimming cut 6 bases from V and 2 bases from J; bases unmatched to any gene: 3. The CDR3 sequence: CASSPTSGRAYEQYF. The CDR3 DNA follows: TGTGCCAGCAGCCCGACTAGCGGGAGGGCCTACGAGCAGTACTTC.

The count of this clone is one. The chain is built from TRBV2 and TRBJ2-3; no clear D. The CDR3 covers 15 residues. Trimming cost V 8 bases and J 1 base, with 16 bases left between them. Germline assignment: CDR1 SNHLY and CDR2 FYNNEI. CDR3 loop: CASVQRDKRTDTQYF. The CDR3, as DNA: TGTGCCAGCGTACAGAGAGACAAACGCACAGATACGCAGTATTTT. Complete variable domain (other parts from reference TRBV2 and TRBJ2-3): EPEVTQTPSHQVTQMGQEVILRCVPISNHLYFYWYRQILGQKVEFLVSFYNNEISEKSEIFDDQFSVERPDGSNFTLKIRSTKLEDSAMYFCASVQRDKRTDTQYFGPGTRLTVL.

V usage is TRBV27 and J usage is TRBJ2-3; no definite D call. The CDR3 runs 16 residues. V lost 6 bases, J lost 0 bases, and 16 bases lay in between. CDR1 and CDR2 from the germline V gene are MNHEY and SMNVEV (reference sequence). The CDR3 reads CASSRPFPTSTDTQYF. The CDR3 bases are TGTGCCAGCAGCCGACCATTTCCCACTAGCACAGATACGCAGTATTTT.

The chain is built from TRBV30 and TRBJ2-7; 8 bases fit TRBD1. The germline CDR1 and CDR2 sequences are GTSNPN and SVGIG (reference sequence). Trimming at V came to 0 bases and at J to 10 bases, leaving 2 bases not matched to a gene. The CDR3 totals 11 residues. In DNA form, the CDR3 reads TGTGCCTGGAGTGTGCAGGGGGCACAGTACTTC. It codes for CAWSVQGAQYF.

The chain carries TRBV28 and TRBJ1-5; TRBD1 agrees at 8 bases. The CDR3 runs 16 residues. Germline values: CDR1 MDHEN, CDR2 SYDVKM. The ends lost 3 bases at V and 6 bases at J; junction bases unmatched: 10. DNA of the CDR3: TGTGCCAGCAGTTTTTTGCAGGGGGCTTTTGGTCAGCCCCAGCATTTT. Protein sequence: CASSFLQGAFGQPQHF.

As regards this clone: Relative to the germline gene, one junction end is altered; a read error may explain this. The gene calls are TRBV11-2 and TRBJ2-1; 9 nucleotides line up with TRBD2. From germline, CDR1 is SGHAT and CDR2 FQNNGV. The CDR3 has 16 residues. CDR3 region: CASSIDSGRPYNEQFF. The CDR3 DNA follows: TGTGCCAGCAGCATAGATAGCGGGAGACCATACAATGAGCAGTTCTTC.

The chain couples TRBV6-5 to TRBJ1-1, with no clear D. The CDR3 loop spans 16 amino acids. Germline CDR1 is MNHEY and CDR2 is SVGAGI. The V end lost 0 bases, the J end lost 0 bases, and 11 bases lay between the germline ends. The CDR3 is CASSYSEIRLNTEAFF. CDR3 DNA sequence: TGTGCCAGCAGTTACTCCGAGATTAGGCTGAACACTGAAGCTTTCTTT.

The chain couples TRBV29-1 to TRBJ1-1, with TRBD1 matching 8 bases. Germline values: CDR1 SQVTM, CDR2 ANQGSEA. The CDR3 sequence is 12 residues long. With V trimmed by 7 bases and J by 7 bases, 8 bases remained unmatched. This CDR3 reads CSGGAGTGEAFF. The CDR3 DNA is TGCAGCGGGGGCGCCGGGACAGGTGAAGCTTTCTTT.

The rearrangement joins TRBV11-2 to TRBJ2-1; D call uncertain. The germline V gene encodes CDR1 SGHAT and CDR2 FQNNGV. Trimming took off 2 bases at V and 0 bases at J, with 20 bases between the two ends. The CDR3 contains 19 residues. CDR3 region: CASSLTDYVSSTSYNEQFF. Written as DNA, the CDR3 is TGTGCCAGCAGCTTAACAGATTATGTGAGCTCAACCTCCTACAATGAGCAGTTCTTC. The entire variable domain, with the rest obtained from reference TRBV11-2 and TRBJ2-1, is as follows: EAGVAQSPRYKIIEKRQSVAFWCNPISGHATLYWYQQILGQGPKLLIQFQNNGVVDDSQLPKDRFSAERLKGVDSTLKIQPAKLEDSAVYLCASSLTDYVSSTSYNEQFFGPGTRLTVL.